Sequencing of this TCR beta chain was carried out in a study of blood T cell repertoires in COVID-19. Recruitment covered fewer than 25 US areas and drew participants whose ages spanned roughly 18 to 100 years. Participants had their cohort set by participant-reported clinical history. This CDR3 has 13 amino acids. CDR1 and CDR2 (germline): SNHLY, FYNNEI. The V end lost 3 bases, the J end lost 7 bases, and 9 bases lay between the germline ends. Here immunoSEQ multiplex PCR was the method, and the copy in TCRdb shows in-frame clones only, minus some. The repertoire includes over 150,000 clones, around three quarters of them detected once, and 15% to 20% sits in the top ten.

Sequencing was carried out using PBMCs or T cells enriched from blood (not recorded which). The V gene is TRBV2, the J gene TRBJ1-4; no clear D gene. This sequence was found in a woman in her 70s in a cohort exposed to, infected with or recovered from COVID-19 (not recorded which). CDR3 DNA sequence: TGTGCCAGCAGTGACTATTCAGGTGAAAAACTGTTTTTT. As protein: CASSDYSGEKLFF.